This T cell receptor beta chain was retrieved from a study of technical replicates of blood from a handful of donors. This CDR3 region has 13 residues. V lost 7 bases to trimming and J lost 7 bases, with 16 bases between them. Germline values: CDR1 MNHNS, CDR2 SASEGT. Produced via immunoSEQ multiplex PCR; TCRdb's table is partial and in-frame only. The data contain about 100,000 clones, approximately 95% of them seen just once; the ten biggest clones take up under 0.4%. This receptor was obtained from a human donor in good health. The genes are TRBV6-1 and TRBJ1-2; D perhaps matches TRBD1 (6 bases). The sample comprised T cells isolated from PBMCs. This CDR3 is CASIPSGAVGYTF. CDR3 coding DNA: TGTGCCAGCATACCATCAGGGGCGGTTGGCTACACCTTC.